What follows describes a single TCR beta chain. The sample comes from a study of blood T cell repertoires in COVID-19. Repertoires were generated with immunoSEQ multiplex PCR, while TCRdb's copy carries only in-frame clones and drops some. Of 100,000 to 150,000 clones in the sample, about 70% were seen once. The sequenced sample consisted of peripheral blood. The TCR originated in a man aged 80 or over with COVID-19, enrolled during active disease.

CDR3 nucleotides: TGTGCCAGCAGCCCAGAGGTTTCTAGCGGGAGAAGAGGGACAGATACGCAGTATTTT. Protein: CASSPEVSSGRRGTDTQYF. The J gene is TRBJ2-3, the V gene TRBV11-2; TRBD2 aligns across 10 bases. The germline gives CDR1 SGHAT, CDR2 FQNNGV. This CDR3 has 19 amino acids. With 5 bases clipped from V and 3 bases from J, the junction kept 17 bases outside the gene matches.